A selection of T cell receptor beta chains follows, all from one sample in a study of T cell repertoires in cytomegalovirus infection. Which antigens these TCRs recognize remains unknown. TCRdb analysed the reads with MiXCR anew, one entry per CDR3 protein. The repertoire holds about 310,000 distinct CDR3 sequences, with just under 25% as singletons. The sample here was cultured PBMCs, taken from culture after CMV antigen stimulation. Every receptor here comes from a human donor in good health (CMV status not recorded). Some clones in this sample may be carry-over from other donors' samples. The conserved cysteine and the conserved F or W are not part of the CDR3 here. Each record gives: J gene, V gene, CDR3 protein.

>TRBJ1-5|TRBV18
ASSRDNGANQPQH
>TRBJ2-7|TRBV6-6
ASSYTQDYEQY
>TRBJ1-1|TRBV7-2
ASSRRSFMNTEAF
>TRBJ1-5|TRBV4-1
ASSQDVDYSNQPQH
>TRBJ2-7|TRBV4-1
ASSQDLGTSGYEQY
>TRBJ1-4|TRBV6-5
ASSYSMGTGGGKLF
>TRBJ1-1|TRBV12-3/TRBV12-4
ASSLPGAEAF
>TRBJ1-2|TRBV11-2
ASSPGTWAYT
>TRBJ2-1|TRBV7-2
ASSLALILNEQF
>TRBJ1-2|TRBV28
ASSLQRYGYT
>TRBJ1-4|TRBV14
ASSQVQRIEKLF
>TRBJ2-1|TRBV4-1
ASSPPRTSGYNEQF
>TRBJ2-5|TRBV7-2
ASSLPTQETQY
>TRBJ2-7|TRBV6-2/TRBV6-3
ASNDQAYEQY
>TRBJ1-1|TRBV12-5
ASGLPTGSGVTEAF
>TRBJ2-3|TRBV10-3
AIKWDDQGTDTQY
>TRBJ2-1|TRBV10-3
AIRDGTSGRLNEQF
>TRBJ2-3|TRBV29-1
SVEDGGGGDTQY
>TRBJ2-5|TRBV15
ATSRGVAGGVETQY
>TRBJ2-1|TRBV6-8
ASSATHNEQF
>TRBJ2-3|TRBV14
ASSQTSGSPADTQY
>TRBJ1-1|TRBV12-3/TRBV12-4
ASSLDWWRNTEAF
>TRBJ2-1|TRBV19
ASSPPAGASYNEQF
>TRBJ2-1|TRBV20-1
SASVVLSMSYNEQF
>TRBJ1-6|TRBV7-8
ASSLALGGSPLH
>TRBJ2-7|TRBV29-1
SVAAGQTSYEQY
>TRBJ1-4|TRBV6-5
ASSYGQGFMSEKLF
>TRBJ1-4|TRBV27
ASSFVATNEKLF
>TRBJ2-3|TRBV10-3
AISEWSNTDTQY
>TRBJ2-5|TRBV2
ASKYHPQETQY
>TRBJ2-7|TRBV20-1
SASLASNYEQY
>TRBJ1-3|TRBV6-5
ASSYSNQAGQGAGNTIY
>TRBJ1-5|TRBV2
ASSELEGQPQH
>TRBJ1-2|TRBV20-1
SARAKGQGVNYGYT
>TRBJ2-5|TRBV5-4
ASSLVGARAETQY
>TRBJ1-1|TRBV27
ASSLFNRPEAF
>TRBJ2-3|TRBV7-2
ASSLWPGASTDTQY
>TRBJ2-5|TRBV23-1
ASSQFGGQETQY
>TRBJ1-1|TRBV2
ASSEDRYTEAF
>TRBJ1-5|TRBV4-1
ASSRQQGGGQPQH
>TRBJ2-5|TRBV7-2
ASSLLALRGRQETQY
>TRBJ2-1|TRBV12-3/TRBV12-4
ASSLVTSNEQF
>TRBJ1-1|TRBV12-3/TRBV12-4
ASSQFRDSLMNTEAF
>TRBJ1-6|TRBV20-1
SARPTATSSYNSPLH